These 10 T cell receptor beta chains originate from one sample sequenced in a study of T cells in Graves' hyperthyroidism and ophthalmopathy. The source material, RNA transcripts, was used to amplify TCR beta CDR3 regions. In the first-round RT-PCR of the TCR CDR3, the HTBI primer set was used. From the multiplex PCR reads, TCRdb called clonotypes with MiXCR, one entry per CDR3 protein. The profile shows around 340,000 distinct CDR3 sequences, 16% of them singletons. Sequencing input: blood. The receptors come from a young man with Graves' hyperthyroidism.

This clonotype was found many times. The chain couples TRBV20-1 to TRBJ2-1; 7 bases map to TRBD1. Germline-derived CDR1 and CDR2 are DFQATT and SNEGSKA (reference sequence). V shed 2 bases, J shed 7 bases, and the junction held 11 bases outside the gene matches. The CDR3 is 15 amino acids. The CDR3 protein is CSARHFRDRVNEQFF. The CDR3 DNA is TGCAGTGCTAGACACTTCCGAGACAGGGTTAATGAGCAGTTCTTC.

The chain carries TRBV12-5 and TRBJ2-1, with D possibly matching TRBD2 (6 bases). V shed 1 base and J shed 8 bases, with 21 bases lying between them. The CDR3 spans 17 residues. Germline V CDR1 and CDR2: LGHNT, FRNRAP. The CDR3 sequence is CASGLAGTQGFWYEQFF. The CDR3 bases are TGTGCTAGTGGTTTGGCCGGGACTCAGGGATTTTGGTATGAGCAGTTCTTC.

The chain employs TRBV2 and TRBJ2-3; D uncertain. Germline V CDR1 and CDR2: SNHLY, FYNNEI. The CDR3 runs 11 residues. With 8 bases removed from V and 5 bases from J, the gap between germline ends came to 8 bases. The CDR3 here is CASRMVDTQYF. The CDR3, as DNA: TGTGCCAGCCGAATGGTAGATACGCAGTATTTT.

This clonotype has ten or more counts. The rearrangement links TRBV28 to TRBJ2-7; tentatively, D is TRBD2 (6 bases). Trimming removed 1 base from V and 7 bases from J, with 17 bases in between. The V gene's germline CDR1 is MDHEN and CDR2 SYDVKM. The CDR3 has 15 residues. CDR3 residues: CASSLLTGAPREQYF. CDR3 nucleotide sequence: TGTGCCAGCAGTTTATTAACGGGAGCCCCGCGGGAGCAGTACTTC.

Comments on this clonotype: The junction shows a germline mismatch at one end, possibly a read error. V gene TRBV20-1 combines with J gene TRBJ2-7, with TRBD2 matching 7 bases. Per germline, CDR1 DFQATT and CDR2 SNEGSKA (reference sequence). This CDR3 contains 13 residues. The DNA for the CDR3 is TGCAATGCTAATCAGCGGGACTCCTACGAGCAGTACTTC. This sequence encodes CNANQRDSYEQYF.

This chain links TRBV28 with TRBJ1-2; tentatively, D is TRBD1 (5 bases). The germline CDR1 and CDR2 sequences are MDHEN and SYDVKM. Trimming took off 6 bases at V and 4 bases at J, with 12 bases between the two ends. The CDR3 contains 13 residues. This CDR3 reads CASRPQGSYGYTF. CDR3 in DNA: TGTGCCAGCAGACCCCAGGGCAGCTATGGCTACACCTTC.

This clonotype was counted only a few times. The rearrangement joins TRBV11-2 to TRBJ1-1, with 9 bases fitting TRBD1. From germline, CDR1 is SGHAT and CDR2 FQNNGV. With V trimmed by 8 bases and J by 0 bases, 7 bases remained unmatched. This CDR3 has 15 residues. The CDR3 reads CASGGQGSMNTEAFF. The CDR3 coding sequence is TGTGCCAGCGGGGGACAGGGTTCGATGAACACTGAAGCTTTCTTT.

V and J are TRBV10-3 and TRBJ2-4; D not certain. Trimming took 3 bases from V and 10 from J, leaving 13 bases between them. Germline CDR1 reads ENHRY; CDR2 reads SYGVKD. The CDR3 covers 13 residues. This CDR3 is CAISDSTGEIQYF. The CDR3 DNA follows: TGTGCCATCAGTGATTCAACCGGAGAAATTCAGTACTTC.

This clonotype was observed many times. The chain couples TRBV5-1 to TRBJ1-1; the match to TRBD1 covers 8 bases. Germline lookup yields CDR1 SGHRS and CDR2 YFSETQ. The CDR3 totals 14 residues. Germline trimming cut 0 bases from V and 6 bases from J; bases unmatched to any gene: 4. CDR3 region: CASSLVGQGAEAFF. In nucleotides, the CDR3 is TGCGCCAGCAGCTTGGTCGGACAGGGCGCTGAAGCTTTCTTT.

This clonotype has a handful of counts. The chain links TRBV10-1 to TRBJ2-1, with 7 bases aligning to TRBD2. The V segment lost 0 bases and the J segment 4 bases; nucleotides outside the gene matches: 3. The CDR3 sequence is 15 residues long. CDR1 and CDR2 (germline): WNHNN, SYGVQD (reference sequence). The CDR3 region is CASSESRREYNEQFF. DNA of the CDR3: TGCGCCAGCAGTGAGTCTAGGCGGGAGTACAATGAGCAGTTCTTC.